One sample yielded the 4 T cell receptor beta chains listed below, sequenced in a study of Graves' ophthalmopathy and Graves' hyperthyroidism. Scientists amplified the TCR beta CDR3 regions from RNA transcripts. An opening RT-PCR round employed HTBI primers and preceded a second-round multiplex PCR. Each CDR3 protein is one row after TCRdb ran MiXCR on the multiplex PCR reads. The sample shows under 250,000 distinct CDR3 sequences, 20% to 25% of them seen only once. What was sequenced was peripheral blood. These receptors originate from a woman aged 45-59 years with Graves' ophthalmopathy.

This clonotype came up many times. V usage is TRBV27 and J usage is TRBJ2-7; 7 nucleotides match TRBD1. The ends lost 2 bases at V and 3 bases at J; junction bases unmatched: 7. This CDR3 spans 15 amino acids. The germline CDR1 and CDR2 sequences are MNHEY and SMNVEV (reference sequence). CDR3 bases: TGTGCCAGCAGTTTAAAGAGGGGACAGAACTACGAGCAGTACTTC. It codes for CASSLKRGQNYEQYF.

This clonotype occurred many times. The chain employs TRBV12-3 or TRBV12-4 and TRBJ2-4; 8 positions match TRBD2. After removal of 6 bases from V and 7 bases from J, the junction contained 8 bases not matched to a gene. The CDR3 loop spans 14 amino acids. The CDR3, as DNA: TGTGCCAGCAGCATACCCGGGGGGGGCAACATTCAGTACTTC. It encodes CASSIPGGGNIQYF.

This clonotype was seen repeatedly, ten times or more. V and J are TRBV20-1 and TRBJ2-5; TRBD1 matches 10 bases. From germline, CDR1 is DFQATT and CDR2 SNEGSKA (reference sequence). The CDR3 is made up of 16 amino acids. V lost 2 bases and J lost 5; bases outside the gene matches: 11. The CDR3 here is CSARPLGQGHEETQYF. The CDR3 coding sequence is TGCAGTGCTAGACCACTGGGACAGGGGCACGAGGAGACCCAGTACTTC.

This clonotype was detected many times. The chain uses TRBV6-1 and TRBJ1-2; unclear D gene. Germline-derived CDR1 and CDR2 are MNHNS and SASEGT. CDR3 length: 12 residues. The V end was cut by 4 bases, the J end by 4 bases, with 7 bases between. CDR3 residues: CASSGILYGYTF. CDR3 sequence (DNA): TGTGCCAGCAGTGGCATCCTCTATGGCTACACCTTC.